The clone carrying this T cell receptor beta chain was picked up many times. Its cognate antigen is unknown. The TCR library was built from RNA with a 3' RACE protocol and unique molecular identifiers. TCRdb ran MiXCR on the 3' RACE reads and lists one entry per CDR3 protein. The sample includes around 16,000 distinct CDR3 sequences, 3% to 4% of them seen just once. The data were obtained in a study of HIV-infected children after antiretroviral therapy interruption. Study-wide context: Children were on planned treatment interruption or continuous treatment. Most participating children were previously exposed to EBV and CMV. Regarding the study as a whole: Minor non-naive CD45RA+ populations, like EMRA or stem memory, might contaminate naive sorts.

V lost 4 bases to trimming and J lost 6 bases, with 13 bases between them. This CDR3 is 13 amino acids long. Germline CDR1 and CDR2: DFQATT and SNEGSKA (reference sequence). As for treatment: PENTA 11 planned treatment interruption arm or continuous ART arm. Naive CD4+ CD45RA+ CD45RO- T cells were FACS-sorted from thawed PBMCs. The chain recombines TRBV20-1 with TRBJ2-1; weak D call: TRBD2 (5 bases). This sample comprised CD45RA+ CD4+ T cells from PBMCs, obtained from a donor given antiretroviral therapy, either interrupted or continuous. Subset meaning: naive CD4+ CD45RA+ CD45RO- T cells. This TCR was recovered from a child aged 2 to 17 with HIV. CDR3 DNA: TGCAGTGCTAAGGGAGATCGGGTCAATGAGCAGTTCTTC. Translation: CSAKGDRVNEQFF.